This record looks at one T cell receptor beta chain sequence and its context. This sample was taken from a study of technical replicates of blood from a handful of donors. Germline loops: CDR1 GTSNPN, CDR2 SVGIG (reference sequence). The CDR3 extends over 14 amino acids. V lost 2 bases to trimming and J lost 0 bases, with 5 bases between them. The assay was immunoSEQ multiplex PCR, and TCRdb's table has in-frame clones only and misses some. This sample yields tens of thousands of clones, of which about 92% are seen a single time; 0.24% belongs to the top ten. This clonotype was obtained from a human donor in good health. The sequencing input was T cells isolated from PBMCs. The gene calls are TRBV30 and TRBJ2-6; D uncertain. The CDR3 protein is CAWSPHSGANVLTF. The CDR3 DNA is TGTGCCTGGAGTCCCCACTCTGGGGCCAACGTCCTGACTTTC.